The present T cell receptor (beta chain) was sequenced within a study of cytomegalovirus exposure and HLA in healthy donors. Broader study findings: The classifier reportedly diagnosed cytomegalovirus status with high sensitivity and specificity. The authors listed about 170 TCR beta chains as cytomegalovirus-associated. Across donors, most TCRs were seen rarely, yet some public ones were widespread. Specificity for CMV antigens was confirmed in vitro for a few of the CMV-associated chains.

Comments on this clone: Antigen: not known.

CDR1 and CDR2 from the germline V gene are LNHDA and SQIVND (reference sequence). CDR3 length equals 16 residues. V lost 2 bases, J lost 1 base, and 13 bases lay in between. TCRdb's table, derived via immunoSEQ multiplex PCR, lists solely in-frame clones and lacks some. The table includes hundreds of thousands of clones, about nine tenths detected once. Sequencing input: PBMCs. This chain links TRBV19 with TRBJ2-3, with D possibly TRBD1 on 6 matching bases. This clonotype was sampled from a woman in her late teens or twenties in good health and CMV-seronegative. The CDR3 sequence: CASSISLAGGTDTQYF. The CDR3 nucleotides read TGTGCCAGTAGTATAAGTTTGGCAGGGGGCACAGATACGCAGTATTTT. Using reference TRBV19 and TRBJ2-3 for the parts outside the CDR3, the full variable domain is DGGITQSPKYLFRKEGQNVTLSCEQNLNHDAMYWYRQDPGQGLRLIYYSQIVNDFQKGDIAEGYSVSREKKESFPLTVTSAQKNPTAFYLCASSISLAGGTDTQYFGPGTRLTVL.